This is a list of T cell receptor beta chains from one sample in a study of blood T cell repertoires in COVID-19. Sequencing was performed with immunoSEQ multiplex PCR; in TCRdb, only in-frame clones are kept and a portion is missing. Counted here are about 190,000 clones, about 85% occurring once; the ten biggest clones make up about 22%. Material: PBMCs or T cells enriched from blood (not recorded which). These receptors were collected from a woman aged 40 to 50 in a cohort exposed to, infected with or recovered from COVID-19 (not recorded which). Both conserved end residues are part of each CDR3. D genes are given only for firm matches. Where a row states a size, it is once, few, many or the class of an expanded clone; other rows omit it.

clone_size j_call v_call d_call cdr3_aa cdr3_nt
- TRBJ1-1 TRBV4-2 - CASSLTPTTEAFF TGTGCCAGCAGCCTGACACCTACCACTGAAGCTTTCTTT
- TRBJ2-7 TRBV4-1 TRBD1 CASSQIDRVSEQYF TGCGCCAGCAGCCAAATCGACAGGGTGAGCGAGCAGTACTTC
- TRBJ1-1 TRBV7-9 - CASRSTGWNTEAFF TGTGCCAGCAGGTCCACAGGGTGGAACACTGAAGCTTTCTTT
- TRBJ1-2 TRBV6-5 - CASSYSQATNYGYTF TGTGCCAGCAGTTACTCGCAGGCTACTAACTATGGCTACACCTTC
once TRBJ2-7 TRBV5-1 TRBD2 CASSSRPGLDYEQYF TGCGCCAGCAGTTCTCGCCCCGGACTAGACTACGAGCAGTACTTC
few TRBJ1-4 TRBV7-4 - CASSSREVETNEKLFF TGTGCCAGCAGCTCGAGGGAGGTAGAAACTAATGAAAAACTGTTTTTT
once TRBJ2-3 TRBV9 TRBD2 CASSHRTSGSTDTQYF TGTGCCAGCAGCCATCGGACTAGCGGGAGCACAGATACGCAGTATTTT
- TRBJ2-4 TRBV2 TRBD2 CASSEMSGGAKNIQYF TGTGCCAGCAGTGAAATGTCCGGGGGGGCCAAAAACATTCAGTACTTC
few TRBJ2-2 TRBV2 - CASTQGTSNTGELFF TGTGCCAGCACCCAGGGCACTTCGAACACCGGGGAGCTGTTTTTT
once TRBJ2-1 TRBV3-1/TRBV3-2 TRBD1 CASSQDLQTGEDNEQFF TGTGCCAGCAGCCAAGATCTTCAGACAGGGGAAGACAATGAGCAGTTCTTC
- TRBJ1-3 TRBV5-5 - CASSRAQGRGNTIYF TGTGCCAGCAGCCGAGCTCAGGGTCGAGGAAACACCATATATTTT
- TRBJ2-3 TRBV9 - CASSEGGAGSTDTQYF TGTGCCAGCAGCGAGGGGGGAGCGGGAAGCACAGATACGCAGTATTTT
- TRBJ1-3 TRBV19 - CASSIVLSGNTIYF TGTGCCAGTAGTATCGTACTCTCTGGAAACACCATATATTTT
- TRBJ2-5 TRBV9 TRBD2 CASSVSGSDGETQYF TGTGCCAGCAGCGTTAGCGGGAGCGACGGTGAGACCCAGTACTTC
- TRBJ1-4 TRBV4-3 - CASSLVRQEGTRGEKLFF TGCGCCAGCAGCCTGGTCCGACAGGAAGGGACGAGAGGTGAAAAACTGTTTTTT
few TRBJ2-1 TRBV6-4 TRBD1 CASSAGTGGGEQFF TGTGCCAGCAGTGCCGGGACAGGGGGAGGTGAGCAGTTCTTC
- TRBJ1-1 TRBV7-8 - CASSLVSGSEAFF TGTGCCAGCAGCTTAGTATCGGGAAGTGAAGCTTTCTTT
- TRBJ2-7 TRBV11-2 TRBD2 CASSLPSGPYEQYF TGTGCCAGCAGCTTGCCTAGCGGGCCCTACGAGCAGTACTTC
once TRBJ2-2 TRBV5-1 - CASSLDEILVLGGELFF TGCGCCAGCAGCTTGGACGAAATACTAGTTTTGGGCGGGGAGCTGTTTTTT
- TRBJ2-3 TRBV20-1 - CSARDGGGQYF TGCAGTGCTAGAGATGGGGGGGGCCAGTATTTT
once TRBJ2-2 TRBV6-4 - CASSAYANTGELFF TGTGCCAGCAGTGCCTACGCGAACACCGGGGAGCTGTTTTTT
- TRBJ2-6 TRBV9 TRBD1 CASSVSAPGGRPGANVLTF TGTGCCAGCAGCGTATCCGCCCCAGGGGGCCGGCCTGGGGCCAACGTCCTGACTTTC
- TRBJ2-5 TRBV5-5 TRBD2 CASSPAIGGRAPATQYF TGTGCCAGCAGCCCGGCCATTGGCGGGAGGGCCCCCGCGACCCAGTACTTC
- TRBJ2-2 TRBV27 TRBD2 CASARLAVNTGELFF TGTGCCAGCGCTAGACTAGCGGTGAACACCGGGGAGCTGTTTTTT
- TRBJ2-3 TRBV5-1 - CASSLEDYTDTQYF TGCGCCAGCAGCTTGGAGGACTACACAGATACGCAGTATTTT
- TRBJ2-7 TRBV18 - CASSPFRDSSTSEQYF TGTGCCAGCTCACCGTTCCGGGACTCTTCTACAAGCGAGCAGTACTTC
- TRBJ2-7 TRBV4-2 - CASSQEAGSYEQYF TGTGCCAGCAGCCAAGAGGCAGGTTCCTACGAGCAGTACTTC
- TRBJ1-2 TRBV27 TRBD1 CASRPWGQGAPNYGYTF TGTGCCAGCAGGCCGTGGGGACAGGGGGCCCCCAACTATGGCTACACCTTC
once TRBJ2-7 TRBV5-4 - CASSLMEGEQYF TGTGCCAGCAGCTTGATGGAGGGGGAGCAGTACTTC
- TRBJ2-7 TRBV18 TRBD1 CASSPGQGSYEQYF TGTGCCAGCTCACCGGGACAGGGCTCCTACGAGCAGTACTTC
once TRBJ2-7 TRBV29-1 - CSVEGWGLSYEQYF TGCAGCGTTGAGGGCTGGGGACTTTCCTACGAGCAGTACTTC
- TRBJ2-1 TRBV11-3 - CASSKREGAYNEQFF TGTGCCAGCAGTAAGAGGGAGGGGGCCTACAATGAGCAGTTCTTC
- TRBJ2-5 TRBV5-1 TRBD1 CASSLEGGGETQYF TGCGCCAGCAGCTTGGAAGGGGGCGGGGAGACCCAGTACTTC
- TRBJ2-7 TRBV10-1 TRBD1 CASSEWQGAPYEQYF TGCGCCAGCAGTGAGTGGCAGGGGGCCCCCTACGAGCAGTACTTC
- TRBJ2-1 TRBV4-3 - CASSQEWNSGPYNEQFF TGCGCCAGCAGCCAAGAATGGAATAGCGGACCGTACAATGAGCAGTTCTTC
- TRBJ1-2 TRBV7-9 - CASSLTREGPNYGYTF TGTGCCAGCAGCTTAACAAGGGAGGGTCCTAACTATGGCTACACCTTC
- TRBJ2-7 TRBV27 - CASSPLLTENYEQYF TGTGCCAGCAGTCCACTCCTGACAGAAAACTACGAGCAGTACTTC
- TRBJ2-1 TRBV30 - CAWSGGARNNEQFF TGTGCCTGGAGTGGGGGAGCGCGTAACAATGAGCAGTTCTTC
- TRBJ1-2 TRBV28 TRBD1 CASRGQGTGFYGYTF TGTGCCAGCAGGGGACAGGGGACGGGCTTCTATGGCTACACCTTC
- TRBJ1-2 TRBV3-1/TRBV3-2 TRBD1 CASSQGQGEGYTF TGTGCCAGCAGCCAAGGCCAGGGGGAAGGCTACACCTTC
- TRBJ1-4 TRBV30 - CAWSGTAQGNEKLFF TGTGCCTGGAGTGGGACCGCGCAGGGTAATGAAAAACTGTTTTTT
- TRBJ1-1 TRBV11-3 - CASSLFHGEWDTEAFF TGTGCCAGCAGCCTCTTTCATGGGGAGTGGGACACTGAAGCTTTCTTT
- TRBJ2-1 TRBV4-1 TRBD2 CASSTSGSYNEQFF TGCGCCAGCAGTACTAGCGGCTCCTACAATGAGCAGTTCTTC
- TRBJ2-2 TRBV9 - CASSVGWGSDTGELFF TGTGCCAGCAGCGTAGGTTGGGGCAGCGACACCGGGGAGCTGTTTTTT
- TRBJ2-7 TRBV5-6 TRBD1 CASRTGTGIHEQYF TGTGCCAGCCGAACCGGGACAGGGATCCACGAGCAGTACTTC
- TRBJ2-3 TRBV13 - CASSLGLTDTQYF TGTGCCAGCAGCTTAGGCCTCACAGATACGCAGTATTTT
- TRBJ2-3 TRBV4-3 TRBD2 CASSTRTSGRRTDTQYF TGCGCCAGCAGCACCAGGACTAGCGGGAGACGTACAGATACGCAGTATTTT
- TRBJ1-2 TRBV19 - CASGGGRILYGYTF TGTGCCAGTGGCGGGGGGAGAATACTCTATGGCTACACCTTC
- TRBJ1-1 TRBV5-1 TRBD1 CASSSLGVSVRGREGEAFF TGCGCCAGCAGCTCCCTCGGGGTGAGCGTCAGGGGGCGCGAGGGTGAAGCTTTCTTT
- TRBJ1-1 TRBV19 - CASSNGQNTEAFF TGTGCCAGTAGTAACGGACAGAACACTGAAGCTTTCTTT
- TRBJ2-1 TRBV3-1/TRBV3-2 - CASSHGQSEQFF TGTGCCAGCAGCCATGGACAGAGTGAGCAGTTCTTC
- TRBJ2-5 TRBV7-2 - CASSSIRVQETQYF TGTGCCAGCAGTTCTATCAGGGTACAAGAGACCCAGTACTTC
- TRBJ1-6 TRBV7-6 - CASSLGGSYNSPLHF TGTGCCAGCAGCCTGGGGGGGTCCTATAATTCACCCCTCCACTTT
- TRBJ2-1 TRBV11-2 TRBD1 CASSLDRDRYNEQFF TGTGCCAGCAGCTTAGACCGGGACAGGTACAATGAGCAGTTCTTC
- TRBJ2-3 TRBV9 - CASSLAGGDTQYF TGTGCCAGCAGCTTAGCAGGAGGTGATACGCAGTATTTT